The rows below give T cell receptor beta chains drawn from one sample of a study of blood T cell repertoires in COVID-19. Clones were read by immunoSEQ multiplex PCR, and TCRdb kept only the in-frame ones, dropping some. This table has 150,000 to 200,000 clones, roughly 77% appearing once. Sample: peripheral blood. These receptors were taken from a human donor in a cohort sampled during active COVID-19. Each CDR3 is given with its conserved first and last residue. D genes are given only for firm matches. Clone size is shown for a subset of rows, as once, few, many or a class of expanded clone.

.,TRBJ1-3,TRBV2,.,CASSSTVSGNTIYF,TGTGCCAGCTCCTCCACAGTCTCTGGAAACACCATATATTTT
.,TRBJ2-7,TRBV16,.,CASSPGTPPYEQYF,TGTGCCAGCAGCCCCGGGACTCCTCCCTACGAGCAGTACTTC
.,TRBJ2-1,TRBV13,TRBD2,CASSFGTSAYNEQFF,TGTGCCAGCAGCTTCGGGACTAGCGCATACAATGAGCAGTTCTTC
.,TRBJ1-4,TRBV29-1,TRBD1,CSAMGQGTEKLFF,TGCAGCGCCATGGGACAGGGAACGGAAAAACTGTTTTTT
.,TRBJ2-7,TRBV3-1/TRBV3-2,.,CASTSMKSSYEQYF,TGTGCCAGCACGAGCATGAAGAGCTCCTACGAGCAGTACTTC
.,TRBJ2-2,TRBV9,TRBD2,CASSPRRRLAGGGYLSGELFF,TGTGCCAGCAGCCCCCGGCGGAGACTAGCGGGAGGGGGATATCTGTCGGGGGAGCTGTTTTTT
.,TRBJ2-1,TRBV6-6,.,CASTNGDSSYNEQFF,TGTGCCAGCACAAACGGGGATAGCTCCTACAATGAGCAGTTCTTC
.,TRBJ2-3,TRBV7-9,TRBD2,CASSLVGGTDTQYF,TGTGCCAGCAGCTTGGTGGGGGGGACAGATACGCAGTATTTT
.,TRBJ1-3,TRBV3-1/TRBV3-2,.,CASSMSGTGNTIYF,TGTGCCAGCAGTATGTCAGGAACCGGAAACACCATATATTTT
.,TRBJ2-3,TRBV7-2,.,CASSSNAGSRSYF,TGTGCCAGCAGCTCTAATGCAGGGTCCCGCAGTTATTTT
.,TRBJ2-3,TRBV27,.,CASSASTWTDTQYF,TGTGCCAGCAGTGCCTCGACTTGGACAGATACGCAGTATTTT
.,TRBJ2-6,TRBV27,TRBD1,CASRGQGLYTTNVLTF,TGTGCCAGCAGAGGACAGGGGCTCTATACCACCAACGTCCTGACTTTC
.,TRBJ2-1,TRBV11-3,.,CASEGRGEQFF,TGTGCCAGCGAGGGGCGGGGTGAGCAGTTCTTC
once,TRBJ2-1,TRBV10-3,.,CAISEPGLNLNEQFF,TGTGCCATCAGTGAGCCGGGACTCAACCTTAATGAGCAGTTCTTC